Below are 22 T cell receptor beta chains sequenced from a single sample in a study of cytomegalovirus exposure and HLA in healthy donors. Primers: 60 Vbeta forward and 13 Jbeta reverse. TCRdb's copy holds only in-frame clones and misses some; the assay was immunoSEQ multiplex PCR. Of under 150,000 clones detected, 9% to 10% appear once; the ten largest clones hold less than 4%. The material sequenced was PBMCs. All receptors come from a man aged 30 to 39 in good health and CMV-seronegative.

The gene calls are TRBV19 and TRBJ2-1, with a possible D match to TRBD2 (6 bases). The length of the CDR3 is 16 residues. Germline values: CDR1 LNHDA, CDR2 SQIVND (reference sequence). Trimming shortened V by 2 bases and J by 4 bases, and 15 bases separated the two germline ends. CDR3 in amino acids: CASSISGLAKYNEQFF. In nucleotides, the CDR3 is TGTGCCAGTAGTATAAGTGGCCTAGCGAAGTACAATGAGCAGTTCTTC.

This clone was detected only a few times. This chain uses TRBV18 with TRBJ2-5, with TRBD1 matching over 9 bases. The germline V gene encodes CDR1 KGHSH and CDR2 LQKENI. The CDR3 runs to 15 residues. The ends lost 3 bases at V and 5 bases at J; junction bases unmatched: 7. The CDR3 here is CASSPGQGMTETQYF. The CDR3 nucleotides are TGTGCCAGCTCACCCGGACAGGGGATGACTGAGACCCAGTACTTC.

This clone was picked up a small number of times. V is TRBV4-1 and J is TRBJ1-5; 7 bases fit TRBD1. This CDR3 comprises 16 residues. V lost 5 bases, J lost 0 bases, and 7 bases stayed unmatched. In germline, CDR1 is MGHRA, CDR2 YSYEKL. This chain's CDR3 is CASSYRGDNSNQPQHF. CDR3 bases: TGCGCCAGCAGCTACAGGGGAGATAATAGCAATCAGCCCCAGCATTTT.

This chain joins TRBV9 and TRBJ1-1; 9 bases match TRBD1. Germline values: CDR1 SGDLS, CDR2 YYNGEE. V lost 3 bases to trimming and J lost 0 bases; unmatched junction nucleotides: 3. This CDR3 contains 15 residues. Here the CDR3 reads CASSARDRVNTEAFF. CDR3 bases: TGTGCCAGCAGCGCCCGGGACAGGGTGAACACTGAAGCTTTCTTT. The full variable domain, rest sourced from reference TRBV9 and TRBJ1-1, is DSGVTQTPKHLITATGQRVTLRCSPRSGDLSVYWYQQSLDQGLQFLIQYYNGEERAKGNILERFSAQQFPDLHSELNLSSLELGDSALYFCASSARDRVNTEAFFGQGTRLTVV.

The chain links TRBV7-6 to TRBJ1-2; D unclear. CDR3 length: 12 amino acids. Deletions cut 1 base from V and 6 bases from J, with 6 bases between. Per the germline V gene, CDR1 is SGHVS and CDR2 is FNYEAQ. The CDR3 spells CASSLGTDGYTF. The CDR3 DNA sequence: TGTGCCAGCAGCTTAGGTACGGATGGCTACACCTTC.

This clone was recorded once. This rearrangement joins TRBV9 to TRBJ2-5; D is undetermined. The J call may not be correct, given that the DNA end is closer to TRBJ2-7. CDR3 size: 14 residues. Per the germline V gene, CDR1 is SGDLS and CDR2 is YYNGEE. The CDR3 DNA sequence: TGTGCCAGCAGCGTATCCCAGGTTCTACACGAGCAGTACTTC. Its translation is CASSVSQVLHEQYF.

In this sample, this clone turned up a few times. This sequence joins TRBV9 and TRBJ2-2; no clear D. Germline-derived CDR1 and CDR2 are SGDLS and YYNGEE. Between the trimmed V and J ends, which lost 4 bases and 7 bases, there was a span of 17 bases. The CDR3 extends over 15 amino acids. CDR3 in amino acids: CASSPSMGTSGELFF. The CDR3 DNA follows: TGTGCCAGCAGCCCAAGTATGGGCACGAGCGGGGAGCTGTTTTTT. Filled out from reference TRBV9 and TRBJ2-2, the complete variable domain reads DSGVTQTPKHLITATGQRVTLRCSPRSGDLSVYWYQQSLDQGLQFLIQYYNGEERAKGNILERFSAQQFPDLHSELNLSSLELGDSALYFCASSPSMGTSGELFFGEGSRLTVL.

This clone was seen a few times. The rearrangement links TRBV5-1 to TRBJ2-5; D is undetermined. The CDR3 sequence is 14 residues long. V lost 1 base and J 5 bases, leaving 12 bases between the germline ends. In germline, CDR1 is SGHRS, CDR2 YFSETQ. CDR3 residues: CASSLSVGTETQYF. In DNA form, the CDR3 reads TGCGCCAGCAGCTTGTCTGTCGGTACCGAGACCCAGTACTTC. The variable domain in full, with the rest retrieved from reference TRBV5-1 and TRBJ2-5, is KAGVTQTPRYLIKTRGQQVTLSCSPISGHRSVSWYQQTPGQGLQFLFEYFSETQRNKGNFPGRFSGRQFSNSRSEMNVSTLELGDSALYLCASSLSVGTETQYFGPGTRLLVL.

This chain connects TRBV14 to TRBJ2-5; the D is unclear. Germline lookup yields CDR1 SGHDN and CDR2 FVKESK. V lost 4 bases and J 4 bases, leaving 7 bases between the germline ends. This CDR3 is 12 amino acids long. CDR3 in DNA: TGTGCCAGCAGCCCTGTTCCAGAGACCCAGTACTTC. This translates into CASSPVPETQYF.

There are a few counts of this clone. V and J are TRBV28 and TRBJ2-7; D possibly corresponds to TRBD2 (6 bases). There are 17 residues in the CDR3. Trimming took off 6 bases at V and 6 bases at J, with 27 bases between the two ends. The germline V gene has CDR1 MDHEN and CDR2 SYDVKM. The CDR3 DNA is TGTGCCAGCAGCGCTGGCGGCAGTCGGACTATTTTAACCGAGCAGTACTTC. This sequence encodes CASSAGGSRTILTEQYF.

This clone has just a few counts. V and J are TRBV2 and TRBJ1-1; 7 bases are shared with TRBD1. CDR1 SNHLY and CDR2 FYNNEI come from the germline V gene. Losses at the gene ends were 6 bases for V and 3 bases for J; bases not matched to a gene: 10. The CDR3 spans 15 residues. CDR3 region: CASSLQGKEYTEAFF. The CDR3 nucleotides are TGTGCCAGCAGCCTACAGGGGAAGGAGTACACTGAAGCTTTCTTT.

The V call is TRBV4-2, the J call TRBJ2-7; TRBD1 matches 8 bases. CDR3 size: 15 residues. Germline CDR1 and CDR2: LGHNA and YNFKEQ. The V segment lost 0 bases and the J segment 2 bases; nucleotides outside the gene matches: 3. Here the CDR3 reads CASSQEETGAYEQYF. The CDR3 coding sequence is TGTGCCAGCAGCCAAGAGGAGACAGGGGCCTACGAGCAGTACTTC.

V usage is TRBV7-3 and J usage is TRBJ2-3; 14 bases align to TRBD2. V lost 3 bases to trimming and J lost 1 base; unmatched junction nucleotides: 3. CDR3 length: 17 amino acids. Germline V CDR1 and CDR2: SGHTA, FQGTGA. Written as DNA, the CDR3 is TGTGCCAGCAGCTTGGGACTAGCGGGAGCGGGCACAGATACGCAGTATTTT. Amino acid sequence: CASSLGLAGAGTDTQYF.

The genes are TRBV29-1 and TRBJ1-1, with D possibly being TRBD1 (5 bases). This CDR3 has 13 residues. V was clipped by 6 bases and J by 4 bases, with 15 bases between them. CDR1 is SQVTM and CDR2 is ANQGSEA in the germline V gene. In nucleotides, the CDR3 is TGCAGCGTCGCCGGACATTACCTCACTGAAGCTTTCTTT. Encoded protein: CSVAGHYLTEAFF.

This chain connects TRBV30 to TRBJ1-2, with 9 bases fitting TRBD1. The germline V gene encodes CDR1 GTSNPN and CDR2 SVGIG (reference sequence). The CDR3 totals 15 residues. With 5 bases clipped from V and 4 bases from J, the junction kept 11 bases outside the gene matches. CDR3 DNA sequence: TGTGCCTGGGGGAATAAACAGGGGGCAATCTATGGCTACACCTTC. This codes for CAWGNKQGAIYGYTF.

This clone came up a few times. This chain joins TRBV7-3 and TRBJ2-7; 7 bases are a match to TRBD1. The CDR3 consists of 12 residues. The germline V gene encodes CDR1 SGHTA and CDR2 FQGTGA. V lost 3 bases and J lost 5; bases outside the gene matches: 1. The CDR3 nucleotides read TGTGCCAGCAGCTTGACAGGGCACGAGCAGTACTTC. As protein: CASSLTGHEQYF.

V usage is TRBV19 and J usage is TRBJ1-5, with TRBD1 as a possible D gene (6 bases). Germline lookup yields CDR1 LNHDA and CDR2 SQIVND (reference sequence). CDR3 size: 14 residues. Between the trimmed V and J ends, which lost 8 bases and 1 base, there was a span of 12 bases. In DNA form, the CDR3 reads TGTGCCAGTTCAGACAGGCGGAGCAATCAGCCCCAGCATTTT. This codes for CASSDRRSNQPQHF.

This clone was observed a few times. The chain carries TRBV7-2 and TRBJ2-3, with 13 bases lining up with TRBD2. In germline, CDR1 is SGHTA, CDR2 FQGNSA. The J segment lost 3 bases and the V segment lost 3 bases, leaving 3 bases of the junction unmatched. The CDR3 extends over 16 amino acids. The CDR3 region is CASSFTSGGETDTQYF. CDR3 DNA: TGTGCCAGCAGCTTCACTAGCGGGGGGGAAACAGATACGCAGTATTTT.

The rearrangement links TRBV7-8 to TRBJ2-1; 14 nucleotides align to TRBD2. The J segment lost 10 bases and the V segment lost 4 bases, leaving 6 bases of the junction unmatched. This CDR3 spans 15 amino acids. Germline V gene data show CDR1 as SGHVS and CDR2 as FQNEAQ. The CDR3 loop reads CASSSGLAGEGEQFF. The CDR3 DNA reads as TGTGCCAGCAGCTCGGGACTAGCGGGAGAAGGGGAGCAGTTCTTC.

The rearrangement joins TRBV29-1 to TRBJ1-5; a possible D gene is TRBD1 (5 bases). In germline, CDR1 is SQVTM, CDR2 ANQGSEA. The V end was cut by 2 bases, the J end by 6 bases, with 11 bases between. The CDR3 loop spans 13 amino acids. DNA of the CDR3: TGCAGCGTTGAATATCTTCAGGGTCAGCCCCAGCATTTT. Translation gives CSVEYLQGQPQHF.

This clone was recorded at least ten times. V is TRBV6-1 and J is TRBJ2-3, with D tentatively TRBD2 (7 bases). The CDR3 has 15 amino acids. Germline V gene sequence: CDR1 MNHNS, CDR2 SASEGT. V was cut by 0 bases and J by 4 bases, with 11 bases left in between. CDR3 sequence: CASSEAGGGADTQYF. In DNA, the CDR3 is TGTGCCAGCAGTGAAGCCGGAGGGGGGGCAGATACGCAGTATTTT.

The CDR3 here is CASSIRQGETQYF. CDR3 sequence (DNA): TGTGCCAGCAGCATACGACAGGGGGAGACCCAGTACTTC. V is TRBV5-4 and J is TRBJ2-5, with 8 bases lining up with TRBD1. V dropped 4 bases and J dropped 5; count of bases not matched to a gene: 4. The CDR3 contains 13 residues. The germline CDR1 and CDR2 sequences are SGHNT and YYREEE (reference sequence).